The clone carrying this T cell receptor beta chain was picked up many times. Its antigen remains unknown. This CDR3 contains 15 residues. Germline-derived CDR1 and CDR2 are DFQATT and SNEGSKA (reference sequence). Trimming left V 3 bases short and J 0 bases short, with 12 bases between. These data originate in a study of CD8+CD57+ T cells in acquired aplastic anemia. Study details: Sorted CD4+ and CD8+ cells yielded DNA averaging about 3.2 ug. Study-wide results and limits: Patients and controls turned out to have roughly 31 CD8+ CDR3 sequences in common. Any difference that existed in CD8+ Simpson's diversity between patients and controls was not significant.

The sequenced patients had an expansion of CD8+CD57+ cells seen by flow cytometry. For CDR3 and TCR beta VDJ profiling, genomic DNA was the template used. TCRdb re-derived calls from the reads in MiXCR, one entry per CDR3 protein. The sample has around 200,000 distinct CDR3 sequences; approximately 48% are singletons. This chain links TRBV20-1 with TRBJ2-1; TRBD1 or TRBD2 may be the D gene (6 bases each). The sample was sorted CD4+, CD8+, or CD8+CD57+ T cells (not recorded which) from PBMCs. This receptor was identified in a human donor with aplastic anemia. The CDR3 DNA reads as TGCAGTGCTAGTGGTGGGGGGCTCTCCTACAATGAGCAGTTCTTC. Translated, it gives CSASGGGLSYNEQFF.